These 26 T cell receptor beta chains were all obtained from the same sample, sequenced in a study of blood T cell repertoires in COVID-19. Clones were read by immunoSEQ multiplex PCR, and TCRdb kept only the in-frame ones, dropping some. Of about 220,000 clones in the sample, roughly four fifths were seen once. The sample was PBMCs or T cells enriched from blood (not recorded which). The receptors originated from a woman aged 35 to 49 who had been exposed to COVID-19.

The chain couples TRBV11-2 to TRBJ1-2; the D gene is possibly TRBD1 (6 bases). This CDR3 has 15 amino acids. Trimming took off 5 bases at V and 8 bases at J, with 21 bases between the two ends. Germline lookup yields CDR1 SGHAT and CDR2 FQNNGV. The CDR3 nucleotides are TGTGCCAGCAGCCTCCGGGACACCCGAGGTGGGGGCTACACCTTC. Translation: CASSLRDTRGGGYTF.

V and J are TRBV28 and TRBJ2-2, with 10 nucleotides matching TRBD1. The CDR3 spans 14 residues. Germline assignment: CDR1 MDHEN and CDR2 SYDVKM. Germline trimming cut 6 bases from V and 7 bases from J; bases unmatched to any gene: 5. CDR3 sequence (DNA): TGTGCCAGCAGCTCCGGGACAGGGGTCGGGGAGCTGTTTTTT. Translation gives CASSSGTGVGELFF.

This clone was counted only a few times. The V gene is TRBV7-8, the J gene TRBJ1-4; 11 bases are shared with TRBD1. V lost 3 bases and J lost 10; bases outside the gene matches: 10. The CDR3 runs to 16 residues. Germline loops: CDR1 SGHVS, CDR2 FQNEAQ. For the CDR3, the DNA is TGTGCCAGCAGCTTTTCGCGCCGGGACAGGGGGGCAAAACTGTTTTTT. Translated, it gives CASSFSRRDRGAKLFF.

The chain combines TRBV7-7 with TRBJ2-3; TRBD2 matches at 11 bases. V shed 1 base and J 3 bases; nucleotides not matched to a gene: 0. CDR3 length equals 15 residues. Germline V gives CDR1 SSHAT, CDR2 FNYEAQ (reference sequence). The chain's CDR3 is CASSLGLAGTDTQYF. CDR3 in DNA: TGTGCCAGCAGCTTAGGACTAGCGGGGACAGATACGCAGTATTTT. The complete variable domain, with remaining parts taken from reference TRBV7-7 and TRBJ2-3, reads GAGVSQSPRYKVTKRGQDVTLRCDPISSHATLYWYQQALGQGPEFLTYFNYEAQPDKSGLPSDRFSAERPEGSISTLTIQRTEQRDSAMYRCASSLGLAGTDTQYFGPGTRLTVL.

The V gene is TRBV6-1, the J gene TRBJ2-7, with a tentative D call TRBD2 (6 bases). Germline V gene sequence: CDR1 MNHNS, CDR2 SASEGT. This CDR3 contains 13 residues. Trimming stripped 0 bases from V and 10 bases from J, with 13 bases between. The CDR3 bases are TGTGCCAGCAGTGAAGCGCTTCGGGGGATTCAGTACTTC. Protein sequence: CASSEALRGIQYF.

This rearrangement joins TRBV2 to TRBJ1-5; D is undetermined. Germline values: CDR1 SNHLY, CDR2 FYNNEI. There are 14 residues in the CDR3. V gave up 7 bases and J gave up 4 bases, with 14 bases separating them. Written as DNA, the CDR3 is TGTGCCAGCACCCGGGAGGTCAGTAATCAGCCCCAGCATTTT. Amino acid sequence: CASTREVSNQPQHF.

The rearrangement links TRBV28 to TRBJ1-2; the D gene is possibly TRBD1 (6 bases). V lost 4 bases to trimming and J lost 8 bases, with 14 bases between them. The CDR3 covers 13 residues. Per the germline V gene, CDR1 is MDHEN and CDR2 is SYDVKM. The CDR3 here is CASSSAGAFGYTF. In nucleotides, the CDR3 is TGTGCCAGCAGTTCTGCAGGGGCTTTCGGCTACACCTTC.

The chain couples TRBV7-2 to TRBJ2-7; 8 positions match TRBD1. V was pared by 6 bases and J by 3 bases, with 4 bases of the junction left unmatched. The CDR3 extends over 13 amino acids. Per the germline V gene, CDR1 is SGHTA and CDR2 is FQGNSA. CDR3 amino acids: CASSRDRNYEQYF. The CDR3 coding sequence is TGTGCCAGCAGTAGGGACAGGAACTACGAGCAGTACTTC.

This chain uses TRBV5-1 with TRBJ2-2; D is uncertain. This CDR3 comprises 13 residues. V shed 4 bases and J shed 5 bases, with 9 bases lying between them. CDR1 and CDR2 from the germline V gene are SGHRS and YFSETQ. CDR3 coding DNA: TGCGCCAGCAGCATTCTCCCGACCGGGGAGCTGTTTTTT. Translated, it gives CASSILPTGELFF.

The chain uses TRBV3-1 (or the pseudogene TRBV3-2) and TRBJ1-2; weak D call: TRBD1 (5 bases). Trimming stripped 11 bases from V and 2 bases from J, with 12 bases between. This CDR3 region has 12 residues. Germline lookup yields CDR1 LGHDT and CDR2 YNNKEL (reference sequence). CDR3 bases: TGTGCCGCGCGGGGGGGGAACTATGGCTACACCTTC. Amino acids: CAARGGNYGYTF.

The chain joins TRBV19 to TRBJ1-5; D unclear. This CDR3 spans 13 amino acids. Germline CDR1 LNHDA, CDR2 SQIVND (reference sequence). Trimming shortened V by 3 bases and J by 5 bases, and 8 bases separated the two germline ends. This CDR3 reads CASSMMEDQPQHF. Written as DNA, the CDR3 is TGTGCCAGTAGTATGATGGAGGATCAGCCCCAGCATTTT.

The chain couples TRBV6-5 to TRBJ1-1; the D is unclear. The CDR3 length is 11 residues. V dropped 7 bases and J dropped 7 bases, with 10 bases sitting between them. Germline CDR1 and CDR2: MNHEY and SVGAGI. CDR3 amino acids: CASNLPGEAFF. The CDR3 nucleotides are TGTGCCAGCAATCTACCGGGTGAAGCTTTCTTT.

V is TRBV20-1 and J is TRBJ2-4; 8 bases line up with TRBD2. Trimming took 3 bases from V and 8 from J; bases not matched to a gene: 12. Germline lookup yields CDR1 DFQATT and CDR2 SNEGSKA (reference sequence). The CDR3 sequence is 15 residues long. The CDR3 DNA reads TGCAGTGCTAGTCGGGGGGGCCGGGGTGGAGACATTCAGTACTTC. It is translated as CSASRGGRGGDIQYF.

The rearrangement links TRBV6-1 to TRBJ1-1, with a weak D call TRBD1 (6 bases). The CDR3 runs 13 residues. Trimming took 0 bases from V and 10 from J, leaving 12 bases between them. Germline-derived CDR1 and CDR2 are MNHNS and SASEGT. As DNA, the CDR3 is TGTGCCAGCAGTGAAGCGACTGGGGGCACAGCTTTCTTT. This encodes CASSEATGGTAFF.

The genes are TRBV18 and TRBJ1-6; possible D gene TRBD1, 5 bases. Germline V gene data show CDR1 as KGHSH and CDR2 as LQKENI. V lost 1 base to trimming and J lost 10 bases, with 11 bases between them. The length of the CDR3 is 14 residues. CDR3: CASSPRRAGSPLHF. The DNA of the CDR3 is TGTGCCAGCTCACCACGCAGGGCAGGGTCACCCCTCCACTTT.

The V gene is TRBV4-1, the J gene TRBJ1-6; TRBD1 matches at 9 bases. The V and J ends lost 0 bases and 10 bases, in that order; junction bases with no gene match: 4. Looked up from germline, CDR1 is MGHRA and CDR2 is YSYEKL. The CDR3 totals 15 residues. The CDR3 DNA is TGCGCCAGCAGCCAAGAACAGGGGGCTCGATCACCCCTCCACTTT. It codes for CASSQEQGARSPLHF.

The chain joins TRBV7-2 to TRBJ1-1; D is possibly TRBD1 (6 bases). V was cut by 1 base and J by 5 bases, with 14 bases left in between. The CDR3 consists of 15 residues. Germline V CDR1 and CDR2: SGHTA, FQGNSA. The CDR3 spells CASSLDGGARTEAFF. CDR3 nucleotides: TGTGCCAGCAGCTTAGATGGGGGGGCAAGAACTGAAGCTTTCTTT.

The V call is TRBV19, the J call TRBJ1-1; D gene unclear. The V end was cut by 3 bases, the J end by 4 bases, with 9 bases between. CDR1 LNHDA and CDR2 SQIVND come from the germline V gene (reference sequence). CDR3 length equals 13 residues. CDR3 sequence reads: CASSMGEFTEAFF. The CDR3 region has the DNA TGTGCCAGTAGTATGGGAGAGTTCACTGAAGCTTTCTTT.

This clone was observed a single time. The chain recombines TRBV19 with TRBJ2-1; 9 bases map to TRBD1. Germline trimming cut 4 bases from V and 4 bases from J; bases unmatched to any gene: 17. The germline CDR1 and CDR2 sequences are LNHDA and SQIVND (reference sequence). The CDR3 spans 19 residues. The CDR3, as DNA: TGTGCCAGTAGTAGTTGGGGACAGGGAAATTTGGGATATTACAATGAGCAGTTCTTC. This translates into CASSSWGQGNLGYYNEQFF.

The chain recombines TRBV10-3 with TRBJ1-2, with 8 bases matching TRBD1. Germline CDR1 reads ENHRY; CDR2 reads SYGVKD. The CDR3 extends over 12 amino acids. V trimming: 8 bases; J trimming: 7 bases; junction bases outside the gene matches: 6. The CDR3 DNA sequence: TGTGCCATCTATGACAGGGGAGGTGGCTACACCTTC. It yields the protein CAIYDRGGGYTF.

This clone was found a few times. The V gene is TRBV6-5, the J gene TRBJ2-7; 8 bases are a match to TRBD2. Germline V gene sequence: CDR1 MNHEY, CDR2 SVGAGI. The CDR3 spans 13 residues. V lost 6 bases, J lost 6 bases, and 7 bases stayed unmatched. CDR3 residues: CASSSGTSVEQYF. The CDR3 DNA is TGTGCCAGCAGCTCCGGGACTAGTGTCGAGCAGTACTTC.

The table lists this clone with many counts. The genes are TRBV15 and TRBJ2-2, with TRBD2 matching over 8 bases. CDR3 length: 15 amino acids. With V trimmed by 5 bases and J by 1 base, 3 bases remained unmatched. Germline lookup yields CDR1 LNHNV and CDR2 YYDKDF (reference sequence). CDR3 DNA: TGTGCCACCAGCCCGCGGGGGGAGAACACCGGGGAGCTGTTTTTT. As protein: CATSPRGENTGELFF.

The J gene is TRBJ1-2, the V gene TRBV19; TRBD1 is a possible D gene (6 bases). CDR3 length: 15 amino acids. Germline V lookup: CDR1 LNHDA, CDR2 SQIVND (reference sequence). With 6 bases removed from V and 5 bases from J, the gap between germline ends came to 19 bases. The CDR3 protein is CASRAGAGVRYGYTF. CDR3 in DNA: TGTGCCAGTAGGGCCGGGGCAGGGGTTCGATATGGCTACACCTTC.

The chain couples TRBV25-1 to TRBJ1-5; 10 nucleotides align to TRBD1. CDR3 length: 14 residues. V lost 8 bases and J lost 2; bases outside the gene matches: 3. Germline values: CDR1 MGHDK, CDR2 SYGVNS. The CDR3 DNA reads TGTGCCAGCTCCGGGACAGGGGGCAATCAGCCCCAGCATTTT. Translation gives CASSGTGGNQPQHF.

V is TRBV5-6 and J is TRBJ2-3; tentative D call: TRBD2 (5 bases). CDR1 is SGHDT and CDR2 is YYEEEE in the germline V gene. There are 15 residues in the CDR3. V was shortened by 0 bases and J by 1 base, with 9 bases between the two germline ends. CDR3 nucleotides: TGTGCCAGCAGCTTGGGCCCCGGGGGCACAGATACGCAGTATTTT. It translates to CASSLGPGGTDTQYF.

The chain carries TRBV29-1 and TRBJ1-5; 10 bases fit TRBD1. The V and J ends lost 6 bases and 6 bases, in that order; junction bases with no gene match: 8. This CDR3 has 14 amino acids. Germline V lookup: CDR1 SQVTM, CDR2 ANQGSEA. Here the CDR3 DNA reads TGCAGCGTCTGCGACAGGGGGCGCGTTCAGCCCCAGCATTTT. This gives the protein CSVCDRGRVQPQHF.